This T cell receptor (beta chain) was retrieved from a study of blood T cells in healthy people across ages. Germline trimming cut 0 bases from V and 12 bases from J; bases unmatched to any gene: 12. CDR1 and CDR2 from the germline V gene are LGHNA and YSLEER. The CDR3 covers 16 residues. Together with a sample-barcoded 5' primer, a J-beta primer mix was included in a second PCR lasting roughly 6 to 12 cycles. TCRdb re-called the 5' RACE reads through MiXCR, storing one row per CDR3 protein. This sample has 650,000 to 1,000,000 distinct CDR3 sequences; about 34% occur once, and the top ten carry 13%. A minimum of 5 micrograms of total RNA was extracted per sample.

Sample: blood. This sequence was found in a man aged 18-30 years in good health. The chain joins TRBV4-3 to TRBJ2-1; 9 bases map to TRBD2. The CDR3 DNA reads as TGCGCCAGCAGCCAAGAACCGGGACTAGCCGGTACCACGCAGTTCTTC. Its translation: CASSQEPGLAGTTQFF.